The present TCR beta chain was sequenced within a study of blood T cell repertoires in COVID-19. Across the whole study: Researchers got acute and convalescent COVID-19 samples from the United States, Italy and Spain.

Germline trimming cut 6 bases from V and 3 bases from J; bases unmatched to any gene: 6. This CDR3 comprises 15 residues. CDR1 SGHAT and CDR2 FQNNGV come from the germline V gene. Authors' processing steps: Estimates of nucleated cell counts were drawn from the amplification of reference gene primers. The table came from immunoSEQ multiplex PCR; TCRdb's copy has only in-frame clones and leaves some out. D and trimming were read from the DNA, whereas the V and J calls and clone size are those reported in that table. Among some 300,000 clones, 90% were seen once, and the ten largest hold less than 4%. Cohorts were based on clinical histories the participants reported. A case of COVID-19 had been met by exposed participants within 2 weeks before study entry.

V is TRBV11-2 and J is TRBJ2-7; 12 bases are a match to TRBD2. The sequenced material came from PBMCs or T cells enriched from blood (not recorded which). This receptor was identified in a woman aged 25-40 years who had been exposed to COVID-19. Here the CDR3 DNA reads TGTGCCAGCAGGCCACTAGCGGGGGGAAGCTACGAGCAGTACTTC. Its protein is CASRPLAGGSYEQYF.